This T cell receptor beta chain was observed in a study of cytotoxic CD8 clonotypes in ibrutinib-treated CLL. In regard to this clone: Its antigen is still unknown.

Per germline, CDR1 KGHSH and CDR2 LQKENI. The V gene end was trimmed by 6 bases and the J gene end by 10 bases; junction bases not matched to a gene: 2. The CDR3 is made up of 13 amino acids. The method was immunoSEQ multiplex PCR; TCRdb's version includes in-frame clones alone and lacks a portion of them. The data contain 26,000 or so clones, roughly 60% of them singletons. Broader study findings: While tracking circulating CD8+ T-cell counts, baseline clonality exceeded that of age-matched healthy donors. Public clonotypes, an uncommon group, contracted or remained stable on treatment. Clonality was elevated at ibrutinib response and had returned toward baseline at progression.

The sequence came from a human donor with chronic lymphocytic leukemia. Sequencing was performed on PBMCs, taken before ibrutinib treatment. The V gene is TRBV18, the J gene TRBJ2-1, with 14 bases matching TRBD2. CDR3 sequence (DNA): TGTGCCAGCTCCAGGACTAGCGGGGGGGAGCAGTTCTTC. It codes for CASSRTSGGEQFF.